These 15 T cell receptor beta chains were sequenced from one sample in a study of spatial heterogeneity in lung cancer. The time point: sample taken at primary tumor resection. Tumor, nontumor lung or frozen PBMC supplied whole RNA, sequenced without sorting. TCRdb recomputed calls from the 5' RACE reads with MiXCR, one row per CDR3 protein. The table lists roughly 39,000 distinct CDR3 sequences, roughly 7.1% of them singletons. This sample comprised PBMCs, obtained at surgery. These receptors all stem from a female donor with early-stage non-small cell lung cancer.

The rearrangement uses TRBV21-1 and TRBJ1-6; the listed D gene, TRBD1, was not tested against the DNA. TRBV21-1 is described as a pseudogene. This CDR3 has 16 residues. The CDR3: CASSKEPRGGGSPLHF. DNA of the CDR3: TGTGCCAGCAGCAAAGAGCCGAGAGGGGGCGGTTCACCCCTCCACTTT.

This clonotype occurred many times. The chain employs TRBV6-2 or TRBV6-3 and TRBJ1-2; D uncertain. Trimming left V 6 bases short and J 6 bases short, with 17 bases between. Germline CDR1 is MNHEY and CDR2 is SVGEGT. This CDR3 is built from 14 residues. CDR3 in DNA: TGTGCCAGCAGACCTCGGGCTCGAAAGGATGGCTACACCTTC. Protein sequence: CASRPRARKDGYTF.

This clonotype was counted many times. The chain employs TRBV5-1 and TRBJ1-3; no clear D. V was shortened by 5 bases and J by 0 bases, with 9 bases between the two germline ends. The germline gives CDR1 SGHRS, CDR2 YFSETQ. The CDR3 sequence is 14 residues long. CDR3 loop: CASRTMGSGNTIYF. The CDR3 region has the DNA TGCGCCAGCAGGACGATGGGCTCTGGAAACACCATATATTTT.

The chain joins TRBV7-3 to TRBJ2-7, with D tentatively TRBD2 (6 bases). Trimming removed 5 bases at V and 5 bases at J, with 13 bases between. CDR1 is SGHTA and CDR2 is FQGTGA in the germline V gene. The CDR3 has 13 residues. The CDR3 DNA sequence: TGTGCCAGCAGCCCATCCGGGGGAAACGAGCAGTACTTC. The encoded protein is CASSPSGGNEQYF.

The chain carries TRBV7-2 and TRBJ1-4; D unresolved. The CDR3 has 15 residues. Trimming cost V 2 bases and J 6 bases, with 13 bases left between them. In germline, CDR1 is SGHTA, CDR2 FQGNSA. CDR3 sequence (DNA): TGTGCCAGCAGCTTAAATCCTCTCGGGTATGAAAAACTGTTTTTT. This sequence encodes CASSLNPLGYEKLFF.

This clonotype was seen many times. The chain combines TRBV2 with TRBJ2-7; D remains ambiguous. The CDR3 runs to 15 residues. Germline CDR1 reads SNHLY; CDR2 reads FYNNEI. Trimming took 3 bases from V and 4 from J, leaving 16 bases between them. CDR3 sequence reads: CASSELGLRDYEQYF. The CDR3 DNA sequence: TGTGCCAGCAGTGAGCTCGGCTTAAGGGATTACGAGCAGTACTTC.

This clonotype was counted many times. The chain is built from TRBV7-2 and TRBJ1-1; D ambiguous. V was pared by 4 bases and J by 6 bases, with 12 bases between. Germline V gene data show CDR1 as SGHTA and CDR2 as FQGNSA. The CDR3 is made up of 13 amino acids. The CDR3 loop is CASSSQYGAEAFF. The CDR3 DNA sequence: TGTGCCAGCAGCTCCCAGTACGGGGCTGAAGCTTTCTTT.

V is TRBV7-3 and J is TRBJ2-2; D might be TRBD2 (5 bases). Germline lookup yields CDR1 SGHTA and CDR2 FQGTGA. The CDR3 consists of 15 residues. V dropped 8 bases and J dropped 1 base, with 14 bases sitting between them. DNA for the CDR3: TGTGCCAGCGGCCCCAACCGGGGGAACACCGGGGAGCTGTTTTTT. This encodes CASGPNRGNTGELFF.

This clonotype was seen repeatedly, ten times or more. The CDR3 loop is CASSQTDRLNSPLHF. The CDR3 region has the DNA TGCGCCAGCAGCCAGACGGACAGGCTAAATTCACCCCTCCACTTT. The gene calls are TRBV4-1 and TRBJ1-6, with 7 nucleotides matching TRBD1. V shed 3 bases, J shed 7 bases, and the junction held 6 bases outside the gene matches. This CDR3 comprises 15 residues. Germline CDR1 MGHRA, CDR2 YSYEKL.

This clonotype was counted many times. V usage is TRBV3-1 and J usage is TRBJ1-1; 7 nucleotides line up with TRBD1. The CDR3 length is 12 residues. V shed 0 bases, J shed 9 bases, and the junction held 1 base outside the gene matches. Germline loops: CDR1 LGHDT, CDR2 YNNKEL (reference sequence). The CDR3 DNA sequence: TGTGCCAGCAGCCAAGAGACAGGGAAAGCTTTCTTT. Amino acid sequence: CASSQETGKAFF.

This clonotype showed up many times. V usage is TRBV20-1 and J usage is TRBJ2-7; D possibly corresponds to TRBD1 (6 bases). Germline-derived CDR1 and CDR2 are DFQATT and SNEGSKA (reference sequence). The CDR3 totals 16 residues. V was pared by 3 bases and J by 6 bases, with 24 bases between. This CDR3 is CSASGQGPSRRIEQYF. The CDR3 DNA reads TGCAGTGCTAGTGGCCAGGGGCCAAGTCGGAGGATCGAGCAGTACTTC.

This clonotype came up many times. The chain carries TRBV15 and TRBJ1-1; 7 nucleotides match TRBD1. The CDR3 has 15 amino acids. Trimming took 5 bases from V and 10 from J; bases not matched to a gene: 16. Germline-derived CDR1 and CDR2 are LNHNV and YYDKDF (reference sequence). CDR3 residues: CATSDRDRPFLLAFF. CDR3 sequence (DNA): TGTGCCACCAGCGACCGGGACAGACCCTTTTTATTAGCTTTCTTT. Drawing the rest from reference TRBV15 and TRBJ1-1, the complete variable domain is DAMVIQNPRYQVTQFGKPVTLSCSQTLNHNVMYWYQQKSSQAPKLLFHYYDKDFNNEADTPDNFQSRRPNTSFCFLDIRSPGLGDTAMYLCATSDRDRPFLLAFFGQGTRLTVV.

In this sample, this clonotype turned up a few times. The CDR3 is CSASTGRARAEAFF. The CDR3 DNA is TGCAGTGCTTCCACAGGACGGGCGAGGGCTGAAGCTTTCTTT. This sequence joins TRBV20-1 and TRBJ1-1; TRBD1 might be the D (5 bases). This CDR3 is built from 14 residues. The germline gives CDR1 DFQATT, CDR2 SNEGSKA (reference sequence). V dropped 5 bases and J dropped 6 bases, with 19 bases sitting between them.

This clonotype is deemed medium-sized. The CDR3 region is CASSIGRRGNQPQHF. In nucleotides, the CDR3 is TGTGCCAGTAGTATAGGACGGCGAGGGAATCAGCCCCAGCATTTT. The chain couples TRBV19 to TRBJ1-5, with D unresolved. This CDR3 has 15 residues. CDR1 is LNHDA, CDR2 SQIVND, per germline (reference sequence). Between the trimmed V and J ends, which lost 1 base and 4 bases, there was a span of 11 bases.

This clonotype appeared a few times. Here the CDR3 DNA reads TGTGCCACCAGCAGAGGCAGGGCGGAAGAGACCCAGTACTTC. Amino acids: CATSRGRAEETQYF. The rearrangement links TRBV15 to TRBJ2-5, with a tentative D call TRBD1 (5 bases). Trimming took off 1 base at V and 3 bases at J, with 9 bases between the two ends. CDR3 length equals 14 residues. CDR1 LNHNV and CDR2 YYDKDF come from the germline V gene (reference sequence).